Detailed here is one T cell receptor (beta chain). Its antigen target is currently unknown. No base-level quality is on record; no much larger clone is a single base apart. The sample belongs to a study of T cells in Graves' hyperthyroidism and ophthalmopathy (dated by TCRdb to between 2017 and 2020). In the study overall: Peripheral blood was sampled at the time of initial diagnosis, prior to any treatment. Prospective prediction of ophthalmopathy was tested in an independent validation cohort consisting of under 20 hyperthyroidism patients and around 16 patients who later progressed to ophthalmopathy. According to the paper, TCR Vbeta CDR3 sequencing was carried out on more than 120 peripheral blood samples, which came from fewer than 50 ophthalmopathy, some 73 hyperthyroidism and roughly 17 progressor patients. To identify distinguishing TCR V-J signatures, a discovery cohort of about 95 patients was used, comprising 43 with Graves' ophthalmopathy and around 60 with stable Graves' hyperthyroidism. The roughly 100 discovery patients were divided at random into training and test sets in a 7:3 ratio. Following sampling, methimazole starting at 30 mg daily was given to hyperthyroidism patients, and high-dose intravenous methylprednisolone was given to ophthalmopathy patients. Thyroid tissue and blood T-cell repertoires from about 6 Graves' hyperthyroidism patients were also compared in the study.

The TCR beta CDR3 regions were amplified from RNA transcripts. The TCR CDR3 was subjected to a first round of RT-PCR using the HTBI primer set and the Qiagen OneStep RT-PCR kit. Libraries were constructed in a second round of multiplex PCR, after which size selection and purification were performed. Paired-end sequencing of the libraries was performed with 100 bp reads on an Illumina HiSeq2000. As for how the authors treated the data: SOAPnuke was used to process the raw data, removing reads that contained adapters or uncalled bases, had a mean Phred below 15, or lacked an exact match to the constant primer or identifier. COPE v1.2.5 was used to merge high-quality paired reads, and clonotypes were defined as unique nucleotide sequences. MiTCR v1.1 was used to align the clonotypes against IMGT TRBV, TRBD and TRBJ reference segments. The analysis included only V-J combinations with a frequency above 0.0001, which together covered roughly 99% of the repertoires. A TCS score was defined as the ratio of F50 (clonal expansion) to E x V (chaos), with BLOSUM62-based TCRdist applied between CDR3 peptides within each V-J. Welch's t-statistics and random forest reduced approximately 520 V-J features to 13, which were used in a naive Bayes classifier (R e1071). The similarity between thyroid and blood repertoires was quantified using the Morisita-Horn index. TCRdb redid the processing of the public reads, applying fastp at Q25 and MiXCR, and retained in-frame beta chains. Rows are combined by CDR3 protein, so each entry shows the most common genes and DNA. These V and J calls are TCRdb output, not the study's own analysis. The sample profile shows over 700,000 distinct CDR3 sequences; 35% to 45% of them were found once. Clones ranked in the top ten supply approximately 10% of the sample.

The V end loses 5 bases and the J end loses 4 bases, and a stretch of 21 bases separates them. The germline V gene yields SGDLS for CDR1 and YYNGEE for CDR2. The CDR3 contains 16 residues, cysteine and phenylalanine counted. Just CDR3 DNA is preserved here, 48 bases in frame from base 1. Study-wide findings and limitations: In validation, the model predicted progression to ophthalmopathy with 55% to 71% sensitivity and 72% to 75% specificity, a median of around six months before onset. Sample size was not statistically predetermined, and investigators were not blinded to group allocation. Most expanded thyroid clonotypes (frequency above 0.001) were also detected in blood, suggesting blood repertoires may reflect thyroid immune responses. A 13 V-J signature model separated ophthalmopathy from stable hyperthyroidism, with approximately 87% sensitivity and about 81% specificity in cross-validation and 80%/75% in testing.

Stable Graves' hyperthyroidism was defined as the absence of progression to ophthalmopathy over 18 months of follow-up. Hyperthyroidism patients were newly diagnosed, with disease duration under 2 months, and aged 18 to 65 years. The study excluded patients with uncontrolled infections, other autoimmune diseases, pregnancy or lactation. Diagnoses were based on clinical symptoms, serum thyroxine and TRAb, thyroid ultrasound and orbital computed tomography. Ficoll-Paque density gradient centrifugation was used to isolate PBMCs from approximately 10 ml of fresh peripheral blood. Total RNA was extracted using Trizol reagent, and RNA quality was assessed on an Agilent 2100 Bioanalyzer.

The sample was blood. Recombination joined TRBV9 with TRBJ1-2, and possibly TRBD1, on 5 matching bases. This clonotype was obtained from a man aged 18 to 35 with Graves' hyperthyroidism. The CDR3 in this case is CASSGLAGGVIYGYTF. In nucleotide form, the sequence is TGTGCCAGCAGTGGCCTCGCGGGGGGGGTTATCTATGGCTACACCTTC.